A selection of T cell receptor beta chains follows, all from one sample in a study of cytomegalovirus exposure and HLA in healthy donors. Some clones are missing from TCRdb's copy, which holds only in-frame ones; the method was immunoSEQ multiplex PCR. The sample includes over 75,000 clones, roughly 80% of them seen just once. Input material: PBMCs. Receptors originate from a man aged 45 to 65 in good health and CMV-seropositive. Both conserved end residues are part of each CDR3. The D gene is left open where the match is weak. Expanded clones get a size class; other rows say once, few or many, or leave the size out.

clone_size d_call j_call v_call cdr3_aa cdr3_nt
few - TRBJ2-2 TRBV4-1 CASSRSRTGELFF TGCGCCAGCAGTCGTTCGCGTACCGGGGAGCTGTTTTTT
- TRBD1 TRBJ2-5 TRBV7-9 CASSSPGTEETQYF TGTGCCAGCAGCTCCCCCGGGACAGAAGAGACCCAGTACTTC
- TRBD2 TRBJ2-7 TRBV9 CASSLAGGVDEQYF TGTGCCAGCAGTTTAGCGGGGGGGGTCGACGAGCAGTACTTC
- TRBD2 TRBJ2-3 TRBV19 CAGGGDSLTDTQYF TGTGCCGGCGGGGGGGACAGCCTTACAGATACGCAGTATTTT
- - TRBJ1-1 TRBV7-2 CASSLRDTMNTEAFF TGTGCCAGCAGCCTACGGGACACCATGAACACTGAAGCTTTCTTT
- - TRBJ2-3 TRBV27 CASSLKHSTDTQYF TGTGCCAGCAGTTTAAAGCACAGCACAGATACGCAGTATTTT
- - TRBJ1-4 TRBV29-1 CSVGEEKLFF TGCAGCGTTGGGGAGGAAAAACTGTTTTTT
- - TRBJ2-1 TRBV7-3 CASSLEGEEQFF TGTGCCAGCAGCTTAGAGGGGGAAGAGCAGTTCTTC
- TRBD1 TRBJ1-2 TRBV25-1 CASGIDRGDGYPF TGTGCCAGCGGGATAGACAGGGGAGATGGCTACCCCTTC
- - TRBJ1-6 TRBV27 CASSLYGIGPSYNSPLHF TGTGCCAGCAGTTTATACGGTATTGGGCCGAGCTATAATTCACCCCTCCACTTT